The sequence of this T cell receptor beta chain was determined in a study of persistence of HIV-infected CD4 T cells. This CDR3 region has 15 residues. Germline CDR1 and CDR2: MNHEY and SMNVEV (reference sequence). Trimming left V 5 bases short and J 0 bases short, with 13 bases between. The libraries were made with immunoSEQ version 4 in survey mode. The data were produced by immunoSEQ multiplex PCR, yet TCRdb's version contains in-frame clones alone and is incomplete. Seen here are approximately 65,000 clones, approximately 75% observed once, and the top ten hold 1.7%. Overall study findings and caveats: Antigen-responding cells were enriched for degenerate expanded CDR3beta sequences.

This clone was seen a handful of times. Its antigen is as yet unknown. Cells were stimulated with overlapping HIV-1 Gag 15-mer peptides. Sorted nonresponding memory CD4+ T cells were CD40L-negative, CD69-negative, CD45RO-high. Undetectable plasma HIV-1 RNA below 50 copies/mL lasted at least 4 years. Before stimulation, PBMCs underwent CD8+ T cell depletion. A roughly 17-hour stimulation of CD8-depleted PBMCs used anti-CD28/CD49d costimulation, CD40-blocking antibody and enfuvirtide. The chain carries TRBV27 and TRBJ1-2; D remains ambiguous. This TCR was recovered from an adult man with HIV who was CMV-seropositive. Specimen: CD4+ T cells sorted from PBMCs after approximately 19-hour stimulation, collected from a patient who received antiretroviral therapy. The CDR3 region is CASSQMGGSNYGYTF. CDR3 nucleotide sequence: TGTGCCAGCAGTCAGATGGGAGGCTCTAACTATGGCTACACCTTC.